These 27 T cell receptor beta chains were sequenced from one sample in a study of molecular identifiers for immune sequencing clone quantification. MiXCR was run by TCRdb on the PCR reads, yielding one entry per CDR3 protein. The table includes about half a million distinct CDR3 sequences, under 30% detected once. The sequenced sample was naive CD8+ T cells from blood, with Jurkat cell RNA spiked in. Subset described: FACS-sorted CD8+CD4-CCR7+CD45RA+ naive T cells. Receptor source: a human donor in good health. Some libraries in this study had Jurkat cell RNA spiked in.

This clonotype was seen many times. This chain connects TRBV4-1 to TRBJ2-7, with D possibly being TRBD2 (5 bases). This CDR3 spans 12 amino acids. Trimming took 2 bases from V and 3 from J, leaving 5 bases between them. Per germline, CDR1 MGHRA and CDR2 YSYEKL. CDR3 DNA: TGCGCCAGCAGCCAACGGGGCTACGAGCAGTACTTC. Protein sequence: CASSQRGYEQYF.

This clonotype was seen only a few times. The rearrangement links TRBV20-1 to TRBJ2-3; 7 nucleotides align to TRBD1. This CDR3 comprises 14 residues. Germline assignment: CDR1 DFQATT and CDR2 SNEGSKA (reference sequence). The CDR3 coding sequence is TGCAGCGCCTGGACAGGACAGAGCACAGATACGCAGTATTTT. Translation: CSAWTGQSTDTQYF.

This clonotype was recorded only once. With a much larger clone just one base away, this may be a read error. J is TRBJ1-6 and V is TRBV12-3 or TRBV12-4; D unclear. This CDR3 has 16 amino acids. The CDR3 DNA follows: TGTGCCAGCAGTTTAACGGCGAGCTCCCATAATTCACCCCTCCACTTT. Amino acid sequence: CASSLTASSHNSPLHF.

For this clonotype: This CDR3 is missing its conserved last phenylalanine or tryptophan, likely due to a read error. This chain uses TRBV4-2 with TRBJ2-7; no definite D call. The CDR3 sequence is 13 residues long. Trimming removed 0 bases from V and 3 bases from J, with 6 bases in between. The germline V gene has CDR1 LGHNA and CDR2 YNFKEQ. The CDR3 nucleotides are TGTGCCAGCAGCCAAGAGTCGGTCTACGAGCAGTACCTC. Protein: CASSQESVYEQYL.

This clonotype was seen more than once but under ten times. This chain uses TRBV7-9 with TRBJ2-1; tentatively, D is TRBD1 or TRBD2 (5 bases each). Trimming stripped 1 base from V and 5 bases from J, with 12 bases between. The V gene's germline CDR1 is SEHNR and CDR2 FQNEAQ (reference sequence). The CDR3 covers 15 residues. The CDR3 DNA is TGTGCCAGCAGCTTAGTGGGGGATTTAGACAATGAGCAGTTCTTC. Protein: CASSLVGDLDNEQFF.

This clonotype has ten or more counts. The chain employs TRBV3-1 and TRBJ2-1; no reliable D call. The CDR3 contains 13 residues. Germline V gives CDR1 LGHDT, CDR2 YNNKEL (reference sequence). Trimming left V 1 base short and J 6 bases short, with 7 bases between. The CDR3 bases are TGTGCCAGCAGCCAAGTCACGGGCAATGAGCAGTTCTTC. It translates to CASSQVTGNEQFF.

Concerning this clonotype: A much larger clone is a single base away; this may be a read error. The missing conserved phenylalanine or tryptophan at the end of this CDR3 makes a read error likely. The chain recombines TRBV7-9 with TRBJ1-1, with unresolved D. CDR3 length: 12 residues. Germline V gives CDR1 SEHNR, CDR2 FQNEAQ (reference sequence). The ends were cut back, 6 bases at V and 4 bases at J, with 9 bases in the middle. CDR3 sequence: CASRQLSTEAFS. In nucleotides, the CDR3 is TGTGCCAGCAGACAACTTAGCACTGAAGCTTTCTCT.

This clonotype was picked up a small number of times. The genes are TRBV28 and TRBJ1-6; D unclear. V lost 6 bases and J 10 bases, leaving 10 bases between the germline ends. The germline CDR1 and CDR2 sequences are MDHEN and SYDVKM. The CDR3 is 12 amino acids. The CDR3 protein is CASRTLGSPLHF. The CDR3 DNA is TGTGCCAGCAGGACTTTGGGCTCACCCCTCCACTTT.

This clonotype was seen repeatedly, ten times or more. The CDR3 is CASSQLPSGVPPGTQYF. The DNA of the CDR3 is TGTGCCAGCAGTCAACTCCCTAGCGGGGTACCCCCTGGGACCCAGTACTTC. This rearrangement joins TRBV12-3 or TRBV12-4 to TRBJ2-5, with 9 bases identical to TRBD2. The CDR3 length is 17 residues. The V gene end was trimmed by 5 bases and the J gene end by 7 bases; junction bases not matched to a gene: 17.

This clonotype was counted many times. The J gene is TRBJ2-3, the V gene TRBV28; 8 positions match TRBD2. After removal of 6 bases from V and 6 bases from J, the junction contained 8 bases not matched to a gene. The CDR3 is 14 amino acids. Germline V gene sequence: CDR1 MDHEN, CDR2 SYDVKM. CDR3 nucleotides: TGTGCCAGCAGCCGCAGCGGGAGTTTGGATACGCAGTATTTT. Its protein is CASSRSGSLDTQYF.

The V call is TRBV6-5, the J call TRBJ2-7; 10 bases line up with TRBD2. Germline lookup yields CDR1 MNHEY and CDR2 SVGAGI. The CDR3 is 15 residues long. Germline trimming cut 3 bases from V and 4 bases from J; bases unmatched to any gene: 6. CDR3 DNA: TGTGCCAGCAGTTATTTAGCGGGAGGCTCTTACGAGCAGTACTTC. Its translation: CASSYLAGGSYEQYF.

This chain uses TRBV4-1 with TRBJ2-7; D call uncertain. The CDR3 consists of 14 residues. Looked up from germline, CDR1 is MGHRA and CDR2 is YSYEKL. V lost 4 bases and J lost 3, with 13 bases in between. The CDR3 DNA is TGCGCCAGCAGCCGAGTCCCGGCAGGCTACGAGCAGTACTTC. Its translation is CASSRVPAGYEQYF.

About this clonotype itself: A much larger clone lies one base from this, so it may be a read error. The gene calls are TRBV12-3 or TRBV12-4 and TRBJ1-3; D gene uncertain. The CDR3 has 13 residues. The CDR3 region has the DNA TGTGCCAGCATATCAAGTGCGGTTCACACCGTATATTTT. This encodes CASISSAVHTVYF.

The gene calls are TRBV28 and TRBJ2-7; 7 bases match TRBD1. In germline, CDR1 is MDHEN, CDR2 SYDVKM. J gave up 10 bases and V 4 bases, and 16 bases lay outside the gene matches. The CDR3 has 15 amino acids. The chain's CDR3 is CASSSPRQGQDKQYF. The CDR3 DNA follows: TGTGCCAGCAGTTCACCACGACAGGGTCAGGACAAACAGTACTTC. Together with reference TRBV28 and TRBJ2-7, the CDR3 gives the full variable domain: DVKVTQSSRYLVKRTGEKVFLECVQDMDHENMFWYRQDPGLGLRLIYFSYDVKMKEKGDIPEGYSVSREKKERFSLILESASTNQTSMYLCASSSPRQGQDKQYFGPGTRLTVT.

This clonotype has a handful of counts. This chain links TRBV11-2 with TRBJ2-7; 11 nucleotides line up with TRBD2. This CDR3 has 14 residues. The germline V gene encodes CDR1 SGHAT and CDR2 FQNNGV. V was clipped by 5 bases and J by 4 bases; unmatched bases: 4. For the CDR3, the DNA is TGTGCCAGCAGCGATACTAGCGGGGGTTACGAGCAGTACTTC. As protein: CASSDTSGGYEQYF.

The chain recombines TRBV6-5 with TRBJ2-2, with D hard to call. The V end was cut by 0 bases, the J end by 5 bases, with 16 bases between. CDR1 is MNHEY and CDR2 is SVGAGI in the germline V gene. CDR3 size: 17 residues. As DNA, the CDR3 is TGTGCCAGCAGTTACTCGATGCGGCAGTTGGAGACCGGGGAGCTGTTTTTT. Its protein is CASSYSMRQLETGELFF.

In this sample, this clonotype turned up many times. The chain employs TRBV12-3 or TRBV12-4 and TRBJ2-5, with TRBD1 identical over 9 bases. This CDR3 has 15 residues. The V and J ends lost 4 bases and 4 bases, in that order; junction bases with no gene match: 7. The CDR3 is CASSSWTGDLETQYF. The CDR3 region has the DNA TGTGCCAGCAGTTCCTGGACAGGGGATCTAGAGACCCAGTACTTC.

Details on this clonotype: A much larger clone is a single base away; this may be a read error. This chain links TRBV28 with TRBJ1-1, with D perhaps matching TRBD1 (5 bases). The V end lost 5 bases, the J end lost 4 bases, and 20 bases lay between the germline ends. The germline V gene encodes CDR1 MDHEN and CDR2 SYDVKM. CDR3 length: 16 amino acids. The CDR3 nucleotides read TGTGCCAGCAGTCCCCACCAGGCGGGGGTGAGCACTGAAGCTTTCTTT. Translated, it gives CASSPHQAGVSTEAFF.

CDR3 nucleotides: TGTGCCTGGTGGTCTCTGGAGGGGACTAATGAAAAACTGTTTTTT. This translates into CAWWSLEGTNEKLFF. The chain recombines TRBV30 with TRBJ1-4, with a weak D call TRBD1 (5 bases). Trimming stripped 5 bases from V and 2 bases from J, with 15 bases between. CDR3 length equals 15 residues. Germline values: CDR1 GTSNPN, CDR2 SVGIG (reference sequence). Together with reference TRBV30 and TRBJ1-4, the CDR3 gives the full variable domain: SQTIHQWPATLVQPVGSPLSLECTVEGTSNPNLYWYRQAAGRGLQLLFYSVGIGQISSEVPQNLSASRPQDRQFILSSKKLLLSDSGFYLCAWWSLEGTNEKLFFGSGTQLSVL.

This clonotype turned up a few times. V and J are TRBV7-9 and TRBJ2-1, with 14 bases fitting TRBD2. Germline V lookup: CDR1 SEHNR, CDR2 FQNEAQ (reference sequence). With 6 bases clipped from V and 9 bases from J, the junction kept 10 bases outside the gene matches. This CDR3 region has 16 residues. CDR3 bases: TGTGCCAGCAGGGGATTGGGACTAGCGGGAGCTATTGAGCAGTTCTTC. This sequence encodes CASRGLGLAGAIEQFF. Full variable domain (remainder filled in from reference TRBV7-9 and TRBJ2-1): DTGVSQNPRHKITKRGQNVTFRCDPISEHNRLYWYRQTLGQGPEFLTYFQNEAQLEKSRLLSDRFSAERPKGSFSTLEIQRTEQGDSAMYLCASRGLGLAGAIEQFFGPGTRLTVL.

This clonotype turned up a few times. The chain couples TRBV12-3 or TRBV12-4 to TRBJ2-3; tentative D call: TRBD2 (6 bases). V dropped 4 bases and J dropped 2 bases, with 10 bases sitting between them. This CDR3 comprises 14 residues. CDR3 in amino acids: CASSSGLVTDTQYF. CDR3 sequence (DNA): TGTGCCAGCAGTTCGGGACTTGTCACAGATACGCAGTATTTT.

The gene calls are TRBV6-5 and TRBJ2-1; TRBD1 aligns across 7 bases. Losses at the gene ends were 0 bases for V and 5 bases for J; bases not matched to a gene: 25. Germline V gene lookup returns CDR1 MNHEY and CDR2 SVGAGI. The CDR3 runs 22 residues. CDR3 nucleotides: TGTGCCAGCAGTTACTCATCACCGCAACGGGACAGTATCAGACCTCCACACAATGAGCAGTTCTTC. This codes for CASSYSSPQRDSIRPPHNEQFF.

This clonotype was recorded many times. The V and J genes are TRBV29-1 and TRBJ2-7; 12 nucleotides align to TRBD1. This CDR3 region has 12 residues. V shed 4 bases, J shed 7 bases, and the junction held 2 bases outside the gene matches. The germline CDR1 and CDR2 sequences are SQVTM and ANQGSEA. The CDR3 coding sequence is TGCAGCGTTGGGGACAGGGGGCGGGAGCAGTACTTC. Translation: CSVGDRGREQYF.

This chain links TRBV20-1 with TRBJ2-3; possibly TRBD2 for D (5 bases). Trimming cost V 3 bases and J 4 bases, with 17 bases left between them. The CDR3 consists of 15 residues. Germline assignment: CDR1 DFQATT and CDR2 SNEGSKA (reference sequence). CDR3 bases: TGCAGTGCTAGCGCCTCCGCGGCGGGCCCAGATACGCAGTATTTT. Amino acids: CSASASAAGPDTQYF.

This chain connects TRBV6-2 or TRBV6-3 to TRBJ1-5, with a tentative D call TRBD1 (6 bases). V was trimmed by 5 bases and J by 0 bases, leaving 11 bases between them. The CDR3 has 15 residues. Germline CDR1 reads MNHEY; CDR2 reads SVGEGT. CDR3 sequence (DNA): TGTGCCAGCAGTCTACAGGGATTTAGCAATCAGCCCCAGCATTTT. Protein product: CASSLQGFSNQPQHF.

This clonotype has only one observation. Since the CDR3 does not end with the conserved phenylalanine or tryptophan, this likely comes from a read error. V is TRBV20-1 and J is TRBJ2-7, with D hard to call. V shed 2 bases and J shed 2 bases, with 10 bases lying between them. From germline, CDR1 is DFQATT and CDR2 SNEGSKA (reference sequence). The CDR3 loop spans 13 amino acids. The CDR3 region is CSARRGYPYEQYY. CDR3 in DNA: TGCAGTGCTAGACGAGGTTATCCCTACGAGCAGTACTAC.

The J gene is TRBJ2-3, the V gene TRBV27; TRBD1 agrees at 12 bases. Unmatched junction bases numbered 13, after V lost 0 bases and J lost 6 bases. Germline CDR1 reads MNHEY; CDR2 reads SMNVEV (reference sequence). The CDR3 runs 19 residues. The CDR3 region has the DNA TGTGCCAGCAGTTTATCTATGTTCGGGACAGGGGGCGTGCTGGATACGCAGTATTTT. Residues: CASSLSMFGTGGVLDTQYF.